A single sample gave rise to the 6 T cell receptor beta chains below, sequenced in a study of blood T cell repertoires in COVID-19. The protocol was immunoSEQ multiplex PCR, while the TCRdb copy is restricted to in-frame clones and leaves out a portion. Of fewer than 300,000 clones in the sample, around nine tenths were seen once. Sequencing was carried out using peripheral blood. The receptors were gathered from a middle-aged man who had recovered from COVID-19.

V gene TRBV19 combines with J gene TRBJ1-2; D ambiguous. CDR3 length: 14 residues. Trimming left V 1 base short and J 2 bases short, with 8 bases between. Germline values: CDR1 LNHDA, CDR2 SQIVND (reference sequence). CDR3 DNA sequence: TGTGCCAGTAGTATAGCCGCCAGAAACTATGGCTACACCTTC. It translates to CASSIAARNYGYTF.

This clone was seen once. This rearrangement joins TRBV19 to TRBJ1-1; 11 nucleotides agree with TRBD1. V trimming: 6 bases; J trimming: 0 bases; junction bases outside the gene matches: 6. The germline gives CDR1 LNHDA, CDR2 SQIVND (reference sequence). The CDR3 loop spans 16 amino acids. CDR3 nucleotides: TGTGCCAGTAGCGAAGGGACAGGGGGAGTGAACACTGAAGCTTTCTTT. Its translation: CASSEGTGGVNTEAFF.

The chain carries TRBV9 and TRBJ2-2; D remains unclear. The CDR3 is 14 amino acids. The germline V gene has CDR1 SGDLS and CDR2 YYNGEE. Trimming removed 0 bases at V and 0 bases at J, with 3 bases between. This chain's CDR3 is CASSVGPNTGELFF. The DNA for the CDR3 is TGTGCCAGCAGCGTAGGGCCGAACACCGGGGAGCTGTTTTTT.

This chain connects TRBV5-1 to TRBJ2-7; D might be TRBD1 (5 bases). This CDR3 has 15 residues. CDR1 is SGHRS, CDR2 YFSETQ, per germline. The V gene lost 0 bases and the J gene lost 2 bases, with 12 bases spanning the gap. The CDR3, as DNA: TGCGCCAGCAGCTTGGGAGAAGGGGCGGCCTACGAGCAGTACTTC. Encoded protein: CASSLGEGAAYEQYF.

This chain connects TRBV15 to TRBJ2-1; 8 bases map to TRBD2. The V gene end was trimmed by 1 base and the J gene end by 8 bases; junction bases not matched to a gene: 10. The CDR3 loop spans 16 amino acids. CDR1 is LNHNV and CDR2 is YYDKDF in the germline V gene (reference sequence). The chain's CDR3 is CATSRVRSGSRDEQFF. CDR3 DNA sequence: TGTGCCACCAGCAGAGTACGGAGCGGGAGTAGGGATGAGCAGTTCTTC.

The rearrangement uses TRBV7-9 and TRBJ1-2; D possibly corresponds to TRBD1 (6 bases). The CDR3 is 14 residues long. CDR1 is SEHNR and CDR2 is FQNEAQ in the germline V gene (reference sequence). V gave up 4 bases and J gave up 5 bases, with 14 bases separating them. CDR3 nucleotide sequence: TGTGCCAGCAGCTCCCCGGACAGAAGTTATGGCTACACCTTC. The encoded protein is CASSSPDRSYGYTF. The full variable domain, with the rest looked up from reference TRBV7-9 and TRBJ1-2, is DTGVSQNPRHKITKRGQNVTFRCDPISEHNRLYWYRQTLGQGPEFLTYFQNEAQLEKSRLLSDRFSAERPKGSFSTLEIQRTEQGDSAMYLCASSSPDRSYGYTFGSGTRLTVV.